Presented here are 8 T cell receptor beta chains from one specimen sequenced in a study of T cell repertoires in cytomegalovirus infection. No antigens are known for them. TCRdb reprocessed the reads via MiXCR and lists one record per CDR3 protein. In the table there are some 920,000 distinct CDR3 sequences, approximately 31% of which are singletons. This specimen consisted of cultured CD8+ T cells from PBMCs, obtained from culture after CMV antigen stimulation. Receptors originate from a human donor in good health (CMV status not recorded). Some clones in this sample may be carry-over from other donors' samples.

The gene calls are TRBV6-1 and TRBJ2-5; 7 bases line up with TRBD2. CDR1 is MNHNS and CDR2 is SASEGT in the germline V gene. The CDR3 runs 16 residues. The J segment lost 5 bases and the V segment lost 2 bases, leaving 11 bases of the junction unmatched. CDR3 sequence reads: CASSERGGGPRETQYF. Written as DNA, the CDR3 is TGTGCCAGCAGTGAACGGGGCGGGGGACCGAGGGAGACCCAGTACTTC.

The chain couples TRBV6-2 or TRBV6-3 to TRBJ2-1; TRBD1 is a possible D gene (6 bases). V was trimmed by 5 bases and J by 5 bases, leaving 13 bases between them. This CDR3 comprises 14 residues. Germline CDR1 and CDR2: MNHEY and SVGEGT. CDR3: CASSETTGHNEQFF. The CDR3 region has the DNA TGTGCCAGCAGTGAGACGACAGGTCACAATGAGCAGTTCTTC.

This clonotype was seen more than once but under ten times. V and J are TRBV4-3 and TRBJ2-2; D remains ambiguous. Germline lookup yields CDR1 LGHNA and CDR2 YSLEER. Trimming removed 2 bases at V and 0 bases at J, with 22 bases between. The CDR3 has 20 residues. CDR3 residues: CASSQPWRHVPVANTGELFF. The CDR3 region has the DNA TGCGCCAGCAGCCAACCCTGGCGACACGTCCCTGTCGCGAACACCGGGGAGCTGTTTTTT.

The chain uses TRBV24-1 and TRBJ2-2; possible D gene TRBD2, 5 bases. The CDR3 spans 15 residues. Germline V lookup: CDR1 KGHDR, CDR2 SFDVKD. V lost 1 base, J lost 6 bases, and 11 bases lay in between. This chain's CDR3 is CATSDFKGAAGELFF. CDR3 nucleotide sequence: TGTGCCACCAGTGATTTTAAGGGAGCGGCCGGGGAGCTGTTTTTT.

The CDR3 region is CASSDSGAATYEQYV. CDR3 bases: TGTGCCAGCAGCGACTCCGGGGCGGCAACCTACGAGCAGTACGTC. This chain connects TRBV7-9 to TRBJ2-7; either TRBD1 or TRBD2 may fit D (5 bases each). Deletions cut 5 bases from V and 2 bases from J, with 16 bases between. CDR3 length: 15 residues. Looked up from germline, CDR1 is SEHNR and CDR2 is FQNEAQ (reference sequence).

The chain links TRBV27 to TRBJ2-3; possible D gene TRBD2, 6 bases. This CDR3 comprises 20 residues. Trimming cost V 0 bases and J 2 bases, with 24 bases left between them. From germline, CDR1 is MNHEY and CDR2 SMNVEV (reference sequence). For the CDR3, the DNA is TGTGCCAGCAGTTTATCCCCGATGCCCCAGGAGGGGCCCCACACAGATACGCAGTATTTT. This gives the protein CASSLSPMPQEGPHTDTQYF.

The chain combines TRBV6-5 with TRBJ1-3; 7 bases line up with TRBD1. Germline CDR1 MNHEY, CDR2 SVGAGI. V was pared by 4 bases and J by 2 bases, with 2 bases of the junction left unmatched. The CDR3 is made up of 14 amino acids. The CDR3 sequence is CASSWQGAGNTIYF. The CDR3 nucleotides read TGTGCCAGCAGTTGGCAGGGGGCTGGAAACACCATATATTTT.

This clonotype was counted at least ten times. CDR3 region: CASSFRPTVNYGYTF. DNA for the CDR3: TGTGCCAGCAGTTTCCGTCCTACAGTAAACTATGGCTACACCTTC. This chain links TRBV12-3 or TRBV12-4 with TRBJ1-2; D remains unclear. The CDR3 consists of 15 residues. Trimming cost V 3 bases and J 2 bases, with 13 bases left between them.